The clone carrying this TCR beta chain was detected only once. Libraries were prepared by immunoSEQ multiplex PCR; TCRdb keeps only in-frame clonotypes and omits some of them. The table has 55,000 to 65,000 clones, roughly 87% seen once; the top ten hold less than 6.5%. V was cut by 3 bases and J by 4 bases, with 12 bases left in between. There are 14 residues in the CDR3. Germline V gene data show CDR1 as MNHNS and CDR2 as SASEGT. This record belongs to a study of blood T cell repertoires in COVID-19. The overall study: T cells, B-cell-depleted T cells, or PBMCs supplied cDNA or gDNA.

This TCR derives from an elderly man in a cohort sampled during active COVID-19. The chain employs TRBV6-1 and TRBJ1-2; possible D gene TRBD1, 6 bases. Input material: peripheral blood. CDR3 protein: CASSDPSGAYGYTF. The DNA for the CDR3 is TGTGCCAGCAGTGACCCCTCAGGGGCCTATGGCTACACCTTC.